A single sample gave rise to the 15 T cell receptor beta chains below, sequenced in a study of shared clonotypes between healthy human individuals. TCRdb keeps only in-frame clones here, not all; method: immunoSEQ multiplex PCR. This table has about 960,000 clones, approximately 80% appearing once. The sequenced sample consisted of memory CD4+ T cells sorted from blood. Subset specified: CD45RA-negative fraction. These receptor sequences come from a man younger than 35 in good health.

Concerning this clone itself: A far larger clone is only one base removed, so a read error is likely. The chain combines TRBV9 with TRBJ2-3, with a tentative D call TRBD1 (5 bases). Germline V gene sequence: CDR1 SGDLS, CDR2 YYNGEE. The CDR3 has 12 residues. The V gene lost 4 bases and the J gene lost 4 bases, with 7 bases spanning the gap. The CDR3, as DNA: TGTGCCAGCAGCTCAGGGTCAGATACGCAGTATTTT. Its protein product is CASSSGSDTQYF.

V is TRBV19 and J is TRBJ2-2; D not certain. V was cut by 8 bases and J by 5 bases, with 12 bases left in between. The CDR3 covers 13 residues. Germline values: CDR1 LNHDA, CDR2 SQIVND (reference sequence). The CDR3 coding sequence is TGTGCCAGTTCCCTAGTCGTAACCGGGGAGCTGTTTTTT. Translated: CASSLVVTGELFF.

This chain joins TRBV30 and TRBJ1-6; 10 positions match TRBD1. CDR3 length: 15 amino acids. Trimming removed 7 bases from V and 7 bases from J; junction bases left unmatched: 10. The germline gives CDR1 GTSNPN, CDR2 SVGIG (reference sequence). The CDR3 loop is CASNSGTGENSPLHF. The CDR3 DNA reads TGTGCCTCCAACTCCGGGACAGGGGAGAATTCACCCCTCCACTTT.

This clone was seen a few times. The chain carries TRBV7-9 and TRBJ1-4; D ambiguous. There are 13 residues in the CDR3. Germline V gene data show CDR1 as SEHNR and CDR2 as FQNEAQ (reference sequence). V was cut by 6 bases and J by 0 bases, with 5 bases left in between. In DNA form, the CDR3 reads TGTGCCAGCAGAACTGCAACTAATGAAAAACTGTTTTTT. Residues: CASRTATNEKLFF.

V gene TRBV27 combines with J gene TRBJ2-2, with unresolved D. Germline lookup yields CDR1 MNHEY and CDR2 SMNVEV (reference sequence). V was shortened by 3 bases and J by 5 bases, with 10 bases between the two germline ends. This CDR3 region has 14 residues. The CDR3 here is CASSFGVLTGELFF. CDR3 nucleotides: TGTGCCAGCAGTTTTGGGGTTTTAACCGGGGAGCTGTTTTTT.

V is TRBV4-1 and J is TRBJ2-2; D might be TRBD1 (5 bases). The CDR3 loop spans 14 amino acids. V was shortened by 4 bases and J by 9 bases, with 15 bases between the two germline ends. Germline CDR1 reads MGHRA; CDR2 reads YSYEKL. In nucleotides, the CDR3 is TGCGCCAGCAGCCTAGGGGTACTTGACCGGGAGCTGTTTTTT. Its protein product is CASSLGVLDRELFF.

The genes are TRBV9 and TRBJ1-2; D is unresolved. Germline V CDR1 and CDR2: SGDLS, YYNGEE. Trimming cost V 4 bases and J 7 bases, with 14 bases left between them. The CDR3 loop spans 13 amino acids. In DNA form, the CDR3 reads TGTGCCAGCAGCCTCTACAAGGGTACTGGCTACACCTTC. The encoded protein is CASSLYKGTGYTF. The full variable domain, rest sourced from reference TRBV9 and TRBJ1-2, is DSGVTQTPKHLITATGQRVTLRCSPRSGDLSVYWYQQSLDQGLQFLIQYYNGEERAKGNILERFSAQQFPDLHSELNLSSLELGDSALYFCASSLYKGTGYTFGSGTRLTVV.

The chain couples TRBV5-1 to TRBJ2-2; TRBD2 might be the D (6 bases). Trimming left V 0 bases short and J 0 bases short, with 15 bases between. This CDR3 contains 18 residues. Germline V gene sequence: CDR1 SGHRS, CDR2 YFSETQ. CDR3 in DNA: TGCGCCAGCAGCTTGGCCGGGATAGCGGAGACGAACACCGGGGAGCTGTTTTTT. Its translation: CASSLAGIAETNTGELFF.

The chain combines TRBV2 with TRBJ1-1; a weak D match, TRBD1 (5 bases). The germline gives CDR1 SNHLY, CDR2 FYNNEI. The CDR3 contains 16 residues. With 10 bases removed from V and 0 bases from J, the gap between germline ends came to 21 bases. CDR3 residues: CAIIPSFRAMNTEAFF. In DNA form, the CDR3 reads TGTGCCATAATACCCTCCTTCAGGGCGATGAACACTGAAGCTTTCTTT.

The rearrangement uses TRBV7-8 and TRBJ2-1; 7 bases match TRBD1. This CDR3 region has 15 residues. Trimming removed 3 bases from V and 7 bases from J; junction bases left unmatched: 9. CDR1 is SGHVS and CDR2 is FQNEAQ in the germline V gene. DNA for the CDR3: TGTGCCAGCAGCTTCCCGGACAGGATCGGGAATGAGCAGTTCTTC. Translation: CASSFPDRIGNEQFF.

The V gene is TRBV25-1, the J gene TRBJ1-2, with D hard to call. Germline V gene lookup returns CDR1 MGHDK and CDR2 SYGVNS. V was trimmed by 8 bases and J by 4 bases, leaving 20 bases between them. The CDR3 consists of 15 residues. The CDR3 DNA reads as TGTGCCAGCTCACCTACGGGATCCCCTACCTATGGCTACACCTTC. It yields the protein CASSPTGSPTYGYTF.

The chain uses TRBV5-4 and TRBJ2-7; 9 bases line up with TRBD2. Germline V gene sequence: CDR1 SGHNT, CDR2 YYREEE (reference sequence). This CDR3 comprises 16 residues. The J segment lost 11 bases and the V segment lost 5 bases, leaving 20 bases of the junction unmatched. The CDR3: CASRAGGPTSGGLEYF. The CDR3 coding sequence is TGTGCCAGCAGGGCGGGAGGGCCGACTTCTGGGGGTCTCGAGTACTTC.

The V gene is TRBV6-5, the J gene TRBJ1-5; D might be TRBD1 (6 bases). Germline assignment: CDR1 MNHEY and CDR2 SVGAGI. V lost 5 bases, J lost 7 bases, and 15 bases lay in between. CDR3 length equals 14 residues. The CDR3 DNA reads TGTGCCAGCAGTCAACAGGGCCAAGTACAGCCCCAGCATTTT. Protein: CASSQQGQVQPQHF.

The V call is TRBV5-1, the J call TRBJ1-2; D gene ambiguous. Looked up from germline, CDR1 is SGHRS and CDR2 is YFSETQ. The CDR3 spans 13 residues. Trimming took 4 bases from V and 6 from J, leaving 13 bases between them. The CDR3 region is CASSPLGSDGYTF. The DNA of the CDR3 is TGCGCCAGCAGCCCCCTGGGGAGTGATGGCTACACCTTC.

The table lists this clone with a count of one. The J gene is TRBJ2-2, the V gene TRBV10-2; D perhaps matches TRBD2 (5 bases). The CDR3 has 13 residues. Trimming removed 6 bases at V and 4 bases at J, with 9 bases between. Per the germline V gene, CDR1 is WSHSY and CDR2 is SAAADI. The CDR3 nucleotides are TGCGCCAGCAGAGATCTAGCCACCGGGGAGCTGTTTTTT. Amino acid sequence: CASRDLATGELFF.